The rows below give T cell receptor beta chains drawn from one sample of a study of tumor-infiltrating lymphocytes in primary liver carcinoma. TCRdb re-derived calls from the multiplex PCR reads in MiXCR, one entry per CDR3 protein. The sample shows 55,000 to 65,000 distinct CDR3 sequences, less than 75% of them seen only once. Sequencing was done on a sample of liver tumor tissue from sampling region 2. These TCRs come from a man aged 40-49 years with primary liver carcinoma and hepatitis B virus infection. The conserved cysteine and the conserved F or W are not part of the CDR3 here.

TRBV11-2	TRBJ1-1	ASSLGSRRVRGTLNTEAF
TRBV4-1	-	ASSQEVADGVLSQY
TRBV29-1	TRBJ1-1	CVEGTPSSPEAF
TRBV6-5	TRBJ2-5	ASSLSKGAGETQY
TRBV29-1	TRBJ1-3	SVEDQAGRYSGNTIY
TRBV6-2/TRBV6-3	TRBJ2-2	ASSDIGIRLASTGELF
TRBV29-1	TRBJ2-2	SVEEQGSGELF
TRBV30	TRBJ2-7	AWGGTRGYYEQY
TRBV11-2	TRBJ2-1	ASSPRQVRDEQF
TRBV30	TRBJ1-1	AWSFVSGEAF
TRBV6-1	TRBJ2-7	ASSGQGDSYKQC
TRBV10-3	TRBJ2-7	ASQTGSPYEQY
TRBV4-3	TRBJ1-6	ASSQDLGRNYNSPPH
TRBV11-2	TRBJ2-2	ASSLAGPGELF
TRBV30	TRBJ2-1	AWSSWNARDEQF
TRBV6-2/TRBV6-3	TRBJ2-7	ASSSPTGANGQY
TRBV7-8	TRBJ2-1	ASSLRRAGEQF
TRBV12-3/TRBV12-4	TRBJ1-5	SSSLHEGNQPQH
TRBV7-8	TRBJ2-3	ASTLKGAKNTDTQY
TRBV11-2	TRBJ2-5	ASSIAMGQEETQY
TRBV5-6	TRBJ2-1	ASSMDPIRGYDQF
TRBV11-1	TRBJ2-3	ASSSGGGSVGARTNTQY
TRBV29-1	TRBJ2-4	SVPFRGHQY
TRBV12-3/TRBV12-4	TRBJ1-6	VSSLGQGAFSSLH
TRBV29-1	TRBJ2-1	SVEGLAGALNEQF
TRBV11-1	TRBJ2-1	AISLASSGNSYNVQF
TRBV5-1	TRBJ2-1	ANSLWLAEYNEQF
TRBV24-1	TRBJ2-6	ATGGDAGANVLT
TRBV7-8	TRBJ1-2	ASSPNVDSYCGYA
TRBV4-1	TRBJ2-2	ASSQYRRFKVFTGELF
TRBV6-6	TRBJ2-2	ASNKNTGELF
TRBV11-2	TRBJ2-1	ASTQWGQGSEKF
TRBV6-1	TRBJ2-3	ASKRERMTDTQY
TRBV10-3	TRBJ1-5	AVSEWGANQSQH
TRBV20-1	TRBJ2-7	SARDLGRVFYEQY
TRBV20-1	TRBJ2-2	SARPRPGTWNVRELF
TRBV6-5	TRBJ2-5	ASNYSFGETQY
TRBV4-3	TRBJ1-1	ASSQAPERMSTEAF
TRBV11-2	TRBJ2-5	ASSQTPDGGRETLY
TRBV4-2	TRBJ2-7	ASSQDKASGYYEQY